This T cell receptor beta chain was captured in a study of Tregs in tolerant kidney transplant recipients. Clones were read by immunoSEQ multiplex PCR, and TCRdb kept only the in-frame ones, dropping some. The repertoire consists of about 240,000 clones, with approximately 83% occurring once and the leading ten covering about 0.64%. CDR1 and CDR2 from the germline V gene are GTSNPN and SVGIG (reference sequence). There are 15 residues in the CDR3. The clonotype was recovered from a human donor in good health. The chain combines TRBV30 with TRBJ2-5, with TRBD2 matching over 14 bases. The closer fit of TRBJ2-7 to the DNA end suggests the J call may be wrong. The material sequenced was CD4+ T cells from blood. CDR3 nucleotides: TGTGCCTGGGTGGGGACTAGCGGGGGACGGTACGAGCAGTACTTC. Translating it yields CAWVGTSGGRYEQYF.